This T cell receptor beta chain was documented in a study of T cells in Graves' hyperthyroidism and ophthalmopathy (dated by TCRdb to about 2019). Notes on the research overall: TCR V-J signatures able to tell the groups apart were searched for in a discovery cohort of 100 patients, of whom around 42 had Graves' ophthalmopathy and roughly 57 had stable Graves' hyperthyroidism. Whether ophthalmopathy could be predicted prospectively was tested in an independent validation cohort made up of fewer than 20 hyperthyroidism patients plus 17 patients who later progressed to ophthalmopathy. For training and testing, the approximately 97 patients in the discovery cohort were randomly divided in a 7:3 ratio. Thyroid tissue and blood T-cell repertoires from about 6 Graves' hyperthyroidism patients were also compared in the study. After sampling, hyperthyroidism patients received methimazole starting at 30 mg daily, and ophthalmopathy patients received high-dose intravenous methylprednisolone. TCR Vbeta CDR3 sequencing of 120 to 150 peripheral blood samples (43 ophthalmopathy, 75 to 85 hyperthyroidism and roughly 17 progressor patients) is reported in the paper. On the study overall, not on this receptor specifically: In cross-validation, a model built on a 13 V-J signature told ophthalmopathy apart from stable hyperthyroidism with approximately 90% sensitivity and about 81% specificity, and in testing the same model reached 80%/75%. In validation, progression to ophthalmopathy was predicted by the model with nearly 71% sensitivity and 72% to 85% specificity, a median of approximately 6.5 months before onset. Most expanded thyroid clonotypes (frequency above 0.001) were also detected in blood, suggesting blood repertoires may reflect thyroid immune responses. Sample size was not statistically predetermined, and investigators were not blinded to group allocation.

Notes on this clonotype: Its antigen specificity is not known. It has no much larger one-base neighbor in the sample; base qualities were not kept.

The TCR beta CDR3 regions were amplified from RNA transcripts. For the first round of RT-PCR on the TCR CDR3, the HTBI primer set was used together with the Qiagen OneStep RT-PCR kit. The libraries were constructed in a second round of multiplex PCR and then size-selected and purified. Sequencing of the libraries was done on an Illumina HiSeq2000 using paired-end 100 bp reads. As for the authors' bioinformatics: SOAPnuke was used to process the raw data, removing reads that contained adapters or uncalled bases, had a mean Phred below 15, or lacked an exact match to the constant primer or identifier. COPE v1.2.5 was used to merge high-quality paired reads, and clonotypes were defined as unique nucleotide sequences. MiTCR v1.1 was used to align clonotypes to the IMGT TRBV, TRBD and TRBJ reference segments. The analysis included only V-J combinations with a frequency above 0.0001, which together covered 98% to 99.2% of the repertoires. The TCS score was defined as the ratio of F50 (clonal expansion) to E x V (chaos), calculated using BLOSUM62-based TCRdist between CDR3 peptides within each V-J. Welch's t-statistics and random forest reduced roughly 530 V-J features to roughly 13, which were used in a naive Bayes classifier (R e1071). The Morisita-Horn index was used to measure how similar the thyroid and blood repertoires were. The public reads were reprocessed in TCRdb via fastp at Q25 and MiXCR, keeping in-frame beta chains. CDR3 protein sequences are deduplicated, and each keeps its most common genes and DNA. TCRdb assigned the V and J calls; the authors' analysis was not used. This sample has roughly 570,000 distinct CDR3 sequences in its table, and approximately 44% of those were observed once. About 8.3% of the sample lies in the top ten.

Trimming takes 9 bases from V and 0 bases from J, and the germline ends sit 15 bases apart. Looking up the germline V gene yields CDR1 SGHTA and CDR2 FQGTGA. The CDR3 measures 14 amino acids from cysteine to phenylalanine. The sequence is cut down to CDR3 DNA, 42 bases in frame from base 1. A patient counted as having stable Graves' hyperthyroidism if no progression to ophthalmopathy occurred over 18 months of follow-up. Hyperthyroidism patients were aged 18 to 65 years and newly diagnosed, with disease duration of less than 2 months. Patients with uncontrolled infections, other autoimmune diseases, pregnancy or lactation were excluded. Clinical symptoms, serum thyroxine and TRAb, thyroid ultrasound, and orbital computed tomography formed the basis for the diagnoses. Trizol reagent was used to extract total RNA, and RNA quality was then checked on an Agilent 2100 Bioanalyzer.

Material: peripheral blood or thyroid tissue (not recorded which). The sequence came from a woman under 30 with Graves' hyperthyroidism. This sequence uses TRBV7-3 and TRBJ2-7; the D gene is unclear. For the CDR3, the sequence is CASSLVAYSYEQYF. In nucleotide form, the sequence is TGTGCCAGTAGTCTGGTGGCCTACTCCTACGAGCAGTACTTC.